This T cell receptor (beta chain) originates from a study of cytomegalovirus exposure and HLA in healthy donors. Findings and caveats of the study: The study assumed roughly uniform donor sequencing depth for presence/absence analyses. Owing to their indistinguishability, certain V segments, notably TRBV6-2 and TRBV6-3, were excluded. Across HLA loci, a later analysis found differing TCR association rates, with DRB1 most and HLA-C fewest.

Trimming pared 5 bases from V and 6 bases from J, leaving 16 bases between. CDR1 MNHNS and CDR2 SASEGT come from the germline V gene. The CDR3 spans 15 residues. PCR involved 60 Vbeta and 13 Jbeta primers. Clones were read by immunoSEQ multiplex PCR, and TCRdb kept only the in-frame ones, dropping some. The sample consists of under 200,000 clones, less than 90% of them appearing once. As regards this clone: The target antigen is unknown.

The sequencing sample was made of PBMCs. The sequence derives from a woman younger than 45 in good health and CMV-seronegative. The rearrangement joins TRBV6-1 to TRBJ2-2, with a weak D call TRBD1 (5 bases). This chain's CDR3 is CASSPLGAAAGELFF. For the CDR3, the DNA is TGTGCCAGCAGTCCTCTAGGGGCGGCGGCCGGGGAGCTGTTTTTT.